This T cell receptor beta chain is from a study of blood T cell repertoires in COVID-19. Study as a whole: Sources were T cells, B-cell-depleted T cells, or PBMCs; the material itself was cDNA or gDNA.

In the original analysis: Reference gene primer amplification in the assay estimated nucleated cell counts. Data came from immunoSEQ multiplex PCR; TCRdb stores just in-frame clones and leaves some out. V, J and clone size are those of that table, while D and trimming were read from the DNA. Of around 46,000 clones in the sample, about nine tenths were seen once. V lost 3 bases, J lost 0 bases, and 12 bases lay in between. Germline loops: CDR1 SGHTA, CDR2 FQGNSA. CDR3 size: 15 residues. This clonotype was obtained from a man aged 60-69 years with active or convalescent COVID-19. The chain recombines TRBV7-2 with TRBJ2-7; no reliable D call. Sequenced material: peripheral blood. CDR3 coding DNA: TGTGCCAGCAGCTTTTCTCCAGGAACCTCCTACGAGCAGTACTTC. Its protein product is CASSFSPGTSYEQYF.